Described below is a single TCR beta chain sequence and its context. It lacks a known antigen. No much larger clone is present one base from it, and per-base qualities are unavailable. The data were taken from a study of T-cell reconstitution after alpha-beta-depleted transplantation in children (dated by TCRdb to 2016 to 2017). Regarding the study in general: T-cell immune reconstitution after TCRalphabeta/CD19-depleted allogeneic hematopoietic cell transplantation in children was quantitatively tracked in the study by means of TCR repertoire profiling.

V is cut by 2 bases and J by 8 bases, and the space between the germline ends is 10 bases. The germline V gene encodes CDR1 SGHTA and CDR2 FQGNSA. The CDR3 holds 13 amino acids from the cysteine to the phenylalanine. Solely the CDR3 DNA is kept, with 39 bases framed from the first base. Libraries were made using PCR. This sample was sequenced with an Illumina HiSeq 2500. To normalize quantification of the TCRbeta repertoire, the TCR libraries were built with molecular barcoding that relied on unique molecular identifiers. TCRdb cleaned the public reads at Q25 with fastp, built clones with MiXCR and kept in-frame beta chains. Records with the same CDR3 protein are collapsed into one entry carrying the most frequent genes and DNA. The sample table holds around 530,000 distinct CDR3 sequences, of which approximately 29% were seen once. The ten largest clones add up to 2% to 2.5% of the sample.

The starting material was PBMCs from the stem cell graft donor, obtained from the stem cell graft. In this chain, TRBV7-2 is recombined with TRBJ2-1; TRBD1 is possibly the D segment (5 matching bases). The source of this sequence is a human donor who donated a stem cell graft to a child with aplastic anemia. The CDR3 protein: CASSLRGIHEQFF. The DNA reads as follows: TGTGCCAGCAGCTTAAGGGGTATCCATGAGCAGTTCTTC.